The next 17 T cell receptor beta chains were all read from a single sample in a study of cytomegalovirus exposure and HLA in healthy donors. The primer mix had 60 Vbeta and 13 Jbeta primers. TCRdb's table, derived via immunoSEQ multiplex PCR, lists solely in-frame clones and lacks some. The sample shows about 130,000 clones, roughly four fifths of them seen only once. The sequencing input was PBMCs. The receptors were gathered from a man aged 50-59 years in good health and CMV-seronegative.

In its sample, this clone was seen a few times. The V and J genes are TRBV5-4 and TRBJ2-5; 12 bases agree with TRBD1. V dropped 5 bases and J dropped 2; count of bases not matched to a gene: 7. The CDR3 runs 16 residues. In germline, CDR1 is SGHNT, CDR2 YYREEE (reference sequence). The CDR3 DNA follows: TGTGCCAGCAGTTCCTGGGACAGGGGGCCTCAAGAGACCCAGTACTTC. Its translation is CASSSWDRGPQETQYF.

This rearrangement joins TRBV7-9 to TRBJ1-1, with D possibly TRBD1 on 5 matching bases. CDR1 is SEHNR and CDR2 is FQNEAQ in the germline V gene (reference sequence). The CDR3 spans 15 residues. The V and J ends lost 3 bases and 5 bases respectively, with 16 bases between them. This CDR3 reads CASSFRRGEDTEAFF. The CDR3 DNA reads as TGTGCCAGCAGCTTCCGCCGGGGGGAGGATACTGAAGCTTTCTTT.

CDR3 coding DNA: TGTGCCAGCAGCTTAATCCGGGACACTTATAGCAATCAGCCCCAGCATTTT. This encodes CASSLIRDTYSNQPQHF. V is TRBV7-8 and J is TRBJ1-5, with D possibly being TRBD1 (6 bases). The CDR3 consists of 17 residues. Trimming removed 2 bases at V and 0 bases at J, with 14 bases between. Germline V gene data show CDR1 as SGHVS and CDR2 as FQNEAQ.

This clone came up once. This chain connects TRBV19 to TRBJ1-5; D may be TRBD1 (5 bases). Trimming removed 7 bases at V and 9 bases at J, with 16 bases between. The germline gives CDR1 LNHDA, CDR2 SQIVND (reference sequence). The CDR3 loop spans 13 amino acids. CDR3 DNA: TGTGCCAGTACCGACATACTCGGGGGGCCCCAGCATTTT. Encoded protein: CASTDILGGPQHF.

The V gene is TRBV7-9, the J gene TRBJ2-1; possibly TRBD1 for D (5 bases). Germline CDR1 reads SEHNR; CDR2 reads FQNEAQ (reference sequence). CDR3 length: 17 amino acids. The V end was cut by 5 bases, the J end by 4 bases, with 21 bases between. Here the CDR3 DNA reads TGTGCCAGCAGCCCCAAAGGGCAGGGTAACTCGTACAATGAGCAGTTCTTC. Protein sequence: CASSPKGQGNSYNEQFF. Full variable domain (remainder filled in from reference TRBV7-9 and TRBJ2-1): DTGVSQNPRHKITKRGQNVTFRCDPISEHNRLYWYRQTLGQGPEFLTYFQNEAQLEKSRLLSDRFSAERPKGSFSTLEIQRTEQGDSAMYLCASSPKGQGNSYNEQFFGPGTRLTVL.

The genes are TRBV4-2 and TRBJ1-1, with unresolved D. Trimming removed 2 bases from V and 11 bases from J, with 9 bases in between. The CDR3 spans 11 residues. Per the germline V gene, CDR1 is LGHNA and CDR2 is YNFKEQ. The CDR3, as DNA: TGTGCCAGCAGCCAACGTTACTCGGCTTTCTTT. The encoded protein is CASSQRYSAFF.

The CDR3 spells CASSERAADTQYF. The CDR3 DNA is TGTGCCAGCAGCGAGAGAGCCGCAGATACGCAGTATTTT. The chain has TRBV6-1 and TRBJ2-3; D is unclear. From germline, CDR1 is MNHNS and CDR2 SASEGT. Trimming removed 6 bases from V and 4 bases from J, with 11 bases in between. The CDR3 is 13 amino acids.

J is TRBJ1-1 and V is TRBV10-2; no clear D. The CDR3 runs 13 residues. V dropped 2 bases and J dropped 11 bases, with 15 bases sitting between them. CDR1 and CDR2 from the germline V gene are WSHSY and SAAADI. CDR3 DNA: TGCGCCAGCAGTGAGCAAGCAAAAACCGGGGCTTTCTTT. Its protein product is CASSEQAKTGAFF.

To note about this clone: The sample carries other DNA sequences with the same CDR3. The gene calls are TRBV5-5 and TRBJ1-1; D gene uncertain. Germline V gene sequence: CDR1 SGHKS, CDR2 YYEKEE (reference sequence). The CDR3 spans 14 residues. The V and J ends lost 0 bases and 1 base respectively, with 7 bases between them. The CDR3 protein is CASSLATTNTEAFF. CDR3 sequence (DNA): TGTGCCAGCAGCTTGGCCACAACGAACACTGAAGCTTTCTTT.

This clone was detected only a few times. This chain uses TRBV7-9 with TRBJ2-3; D gene unclear. CDR1 and CDR2 from the germline V gene are SEHNR and FQNEAQ (reference sequence). CDR3 length equals 13 residues. Trimming pared 1 base from V and 10 bases from J, leaving 12 bases between. The chain's CDR3 is CASSLGSVLSQYF. In nucleotides, the CDR3 is TGTGCCAGCAGCTTAGGTAGTGTCCTCTCGCAGTATTTT.

The rearrangement joins TRBV10-1 to TRBJ2-2, with TRBD2 identical over 8 bases. Germline V lookup: CDR1 WNHNN, CDR2 SYGVQD (reference sequence). V lost 7 bases to trimming and J lost 10 bases; unmatched junction nucleotides: 11. CDR3 size: 14 residues. CDR3 bases: TGCGCCAGCACGGGCGGGGGGTCGCCGTCGGAGCTGTTTTTT. Its protein is CASTGGGSPSELFF.

Points on this clone: At one end the junction does not follow the germline gene, possibly because of a read error. The chain employs TRBV7-9 and TRBJ2-2; D not resolved. Germline values: CDR1 SEHNR, CDR2 FQNEAQ (reference sequence). The CDR3 runs to 11 residues. CDR3 sequence (DNA): TGTTCCAGCAGCACAACCGGGGAGCTGTTTTTT. Protein sequence: CSSSTTGELFF.

The genes are TRBV15 and TRBJ2-7; D remains ambiguous. Germline CDR1 is LNHNV and CDR2 is YYDKDF (reference sequence). This CDR3 region has 13 residues. With 8 bases removed from V and 0 bases from J, the gap between germline ends came to 11 bases. The CDR3 loop is CATAPGSSYEQYV. The CDR3 bases are TGTGCCACCGCCCCAGGCAGCTCCTACGAGCAGTACGTC.

J is TRBJ1-1 and V is TRBV7-6, with 11 bases matching TRBD1. Losses at the gene ends were 1 base for V and 5 bases for J; bases not matched to a gene: 3. This CDR3 comprises 15 residues. Germline-derived CDR1 and CDR2 are SGHVS and FNYEAQ. The CDR3 is CASSLGGQGGTEAFF. The CDR3 DNA sequence: TGTGCCAGCAGCTTAGGGGGACAGGGGGGGACTGAAGCTTTCTTT.

In nucleotides, the CDR3 is TGTGCCAGCGCGACAGGGGGCGGCTACACCTTC. Its translation: CASATGGGYTF. The J gene is TRBJ1-2, the V gene TRBV19, with 10 nucleotides matching TRBD1. J was trimmed by 8 bases and V by 9 bases; bases with no gene match: 3. Germline CDR1 LNHDA, CDR2 SQIVND (reference sequence). The CDR3 sequence is 11 residues long.

A few counts support this clone. The V and J genes are TRBV5-3 and TRBJ1-5, with TRBD1 matching 7 bases. TRBV5-3 is treated as an ORF (open reading frame) with a function not yet certain. With V trimmed by 0 bases and J by 6 bases, 6 bases remained unmatched. This CDR3 spans 15 amino acids. The CDR3 nucleotides are TGTGCCAGAAGCTTGGGTAGGGGGCCGGCTCAGCCCCAGCATTTT. This sequence encodes CARSLGRGPAQPQHF.

The DNA for the CDR3 is TGCAGCGTCAGCCCGGGAACTAATGAAAAACTGTTTTTT. It yields the protein CSVSPGTNEKLFF. This chain connects TRBV29-1 to TRBJ1-4; D is ambiguous. V was trimmed by 6 bases and J by 1 base, leaving 9 bases between them. The CDR3 runs to 13 residues. Germline loops: CDR1 SQVTM, CDR2 ANQGSEA. Supplemented by reference TRBV29-1 and TRBJ1-4, the full variable domain reads SAVISQKPSRDICQRGTSLTIQCQVDSQVTMMFWYRQQPGQSLTLIATANQGSEATYESGFVIDKFPISRPNLTFSTLTVSNMSPEDSSIYLCSVSPGTNEKLFFGSGTQLSVL.